Below are 8 T cell receptor beta chains sequenced from a single sample in a study of CD8+ T cells in alopecia areata. Extracted from the samples, RNA was reverse transcribed into cDNA to serve as the sequencing template. Assay: immunoSEQ multiplex PCR; the TCRdb copy retains only in-frame clones and omits some. The data hold around 200,000 clones, with roughly three fifths observed a single time. Treatment meaning: oral pan-JAK inhibitor, 5-10 mg twice daily. This material consisted of CD4+ T cells sorted from blood, taken at week 4, from a patient treated with tofacitinib. These receptors were taken from a human donor with alopecia areata.

This rearrangement joins TRBV29-1 to TRBJ1-2; TRBD1 matches 10 bases. The CDR3 contains 13 residues. Germline V lookup: CDR1 SQVTM, CDR2 ANQGSEA. V was pared by 6 bases and J by 4 bases, with 5 bases of the junction left unmatched. In DNA, the CDR3 is TGCAGCGTCACGGGACAGGGGACCTATGGCTACACCTTC. This translates into CSVTGQGTYGYTF.

This clone has more than one count but fewer than ten. The chain recombines TRBV6-6 with TRBJ2-1; 9 nucleotides align to TRBD1. From germline, CDR1 is MNHNY and CDR2 SVGAGI (reference sequence). This CDR3 spans 14 amino acids. The junction had 4 bases not matched to a gene; V was cut back by 2 bases and J by 8 bases. This CDR3 is CASSYGTGKDEQFF. Here the CDR3 DNA reads TGTGCCAGCAGTTACGGGACAGGGAAGGATGAGCAGTTCTTC.

V and J are TRBV4-2 and TRBJ1-2, with TRBD1 matching 10 bases. From germline, CDR1 is LGHNA and CDR2 YNFKEQ. CDR3 size: 15 residues. V was clipped by 3 bases and J by 2 bases; unmatched bases: 3. In DNA form, the CDR3 reads TGTGCCAGCAGCCAGGGGACAGGGGCGAACTATGGCTACACCTTC. It encodes CASSQGTGANYGYTF.

This clone was counted only a few times. The chain uses TRBV5-5 and TRBJ1-2; possibly TRBD1 for D (6 bases). This CDR3 is 13 amino acids long. Per the germline V gene, CDR1 is SGHKS and CDR2 is YYEKEE (reference sequence). The V end lost 6 bases, the J end lost 7 bases, and 16 bases lay between the germline ends. In nucleotides, the CDR3 is TGTGCCAGCACCACGACAGGCCGGGGTGGCTACACCTTC. Its protein product is CASTTTGRGGYTF.

The chain combines TRBV2 with TRBJ2-5; D gene ambiguous. Trimming removed 6 bases from V and 9 bases from J, with 11 bases in between. The CDR3 is 11 residues long. In germline, CDR1 is SNHLY, CDR2 FYNNEI. The CDR3 nucleotides read TGTGCCAGCAGGCCACGGGCGGCCCAGTACTTC. Protein sequence: CASRPRAAQYF.

The V and J genes are TRBV29-1 and TRBJ2-7; tentatively, D is TRBD2 (6 bases). V was pared by 5 bases and J by 3 bases, with 11 bases between. The CDR3 has 12 residues. CDR1 is SQVTM, CDR2 ANQGSEA, per germline. The CDR3, as DNA: TGCAGCGTTCGCGGGGCCTACTACGAGCAGTACTTC. Encoded protein: CSVRGAYYEQYF.

The chain carries TRBV11-3 and TRBJ2-7; the D gene is possibly TRBD2 (6 bases). CDR3 length equals 15 residues. Germline values: CDR1 SGHNT, CDR2 YENEEA. Trimming shortened V by 3 bases and J by 6 bases, and 18 bases separated the two germline ends. CDR3 residues: CASSLEAGIRGEQYF. CDR3 DNA sequence: TGTGCCAGCAGCTTGGAAGCGGGTATCAGAGGCGAGCAGTACTTC.

The chain combines TRBV29-1 with TRBJ2-2; 8 nucleotides line up with TRBD2. Trimming at V came to 4 bases and at J to 5 bases, leaving 9 bases not matched to a gene. Germline assignment: CDR1 SQVTM and CDR2 ANQGSEA. This CDR3 is built from 15 residues. The CDR3 DNA reads TGCAGCGTTGGGGCGGGAGGCAGGTGGACCGGGGAGCTGTTTTTT. Amino acids: CSVGAGGRWTGELFF.